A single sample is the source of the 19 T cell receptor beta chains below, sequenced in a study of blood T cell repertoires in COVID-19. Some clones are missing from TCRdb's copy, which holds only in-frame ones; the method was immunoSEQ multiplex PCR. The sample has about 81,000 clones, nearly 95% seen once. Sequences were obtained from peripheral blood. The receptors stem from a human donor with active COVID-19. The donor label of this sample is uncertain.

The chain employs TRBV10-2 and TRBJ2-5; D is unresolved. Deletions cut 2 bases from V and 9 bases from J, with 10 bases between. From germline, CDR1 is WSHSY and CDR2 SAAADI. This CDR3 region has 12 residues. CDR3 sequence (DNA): TGCGCCAGCAGTGAGAATCGGGTACCCCAGTACTTC. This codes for CASSENRVPQYF.

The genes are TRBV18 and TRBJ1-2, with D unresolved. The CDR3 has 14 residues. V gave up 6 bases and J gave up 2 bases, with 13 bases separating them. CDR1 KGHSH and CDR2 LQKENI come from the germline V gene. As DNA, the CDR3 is TGTGCCAGCTCGGTTTCAGAGGGCAACTATGGCTACACCTTC. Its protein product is CASSVSEGNYGYTF.

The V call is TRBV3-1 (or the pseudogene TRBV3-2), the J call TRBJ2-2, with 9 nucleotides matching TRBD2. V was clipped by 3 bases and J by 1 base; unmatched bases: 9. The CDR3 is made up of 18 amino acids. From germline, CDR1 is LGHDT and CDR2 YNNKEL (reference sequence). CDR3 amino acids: CASSHPFAGGVNTGELFF. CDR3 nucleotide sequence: TGTGCCAGCAGCCACCCGTTTGCGGGGGGGGTGAACACCGGGGAGCTGTTTTTT.

The CDR3 nucleotides are TGCGCCAGCAGGGGCGGGCAGGGCACAGATACGCAGTATTTT. As protein: CASRGGQGTDTQYF. J is TRBJ2-3 and V is TRBV5-1; TRBD2 might be the D (5 bases). Germline loops: CDR1 SGHRS, CDR2 YFSETQ. The CDR3 length is 14 residues. Trimming stripped 5 bases from V and 1 base from J, with 11 bases between.

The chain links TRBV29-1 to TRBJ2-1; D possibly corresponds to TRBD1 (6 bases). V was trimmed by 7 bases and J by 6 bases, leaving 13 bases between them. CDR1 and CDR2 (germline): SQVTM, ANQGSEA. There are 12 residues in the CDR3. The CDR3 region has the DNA TGCAGCGACCTCCTGGGGGCCAATGAGCAGTTCTTC. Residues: CSDLLGANEQFF.

This CDR3 reads CSAVRGQGTEAFF. The CDR3 coding sequence is TGCAGCGCCGTGAGGGGGCAGGGCACTGAAGCTTTCTTT. The rearrangement links TRBV29-1 to TRBJ1-1; 7 bases line up with TRBD1. The CDR3 is made up of 13 amino acids. Germline CDR1 reads SQVTM; CDR2 reads ANQGSEA. V lost 7 bases to trimming and J lost 4 bases; unmatched junction nucleotides: 9. Variable domain in full (rest from reference TRBV29-1 and TRBJ1-1): SAVISQKPSRDICQRGTSLTIQCQVDSQVTMMFWYRQQPGQSLTLIATANQGSEATYESGFVIDKFPISRPNLTFSTLTVSNMSPEDSSIYLCSAVRGQGTEAFFGQGTRLTVV.

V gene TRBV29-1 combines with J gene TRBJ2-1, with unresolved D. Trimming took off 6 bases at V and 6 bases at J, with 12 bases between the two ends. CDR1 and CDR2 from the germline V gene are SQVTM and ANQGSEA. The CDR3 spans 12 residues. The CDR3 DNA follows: TGCAGCGTCCTAGACGGAACCAATGAGCAGTTCTTC. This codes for CSVLDGTNEQFF.

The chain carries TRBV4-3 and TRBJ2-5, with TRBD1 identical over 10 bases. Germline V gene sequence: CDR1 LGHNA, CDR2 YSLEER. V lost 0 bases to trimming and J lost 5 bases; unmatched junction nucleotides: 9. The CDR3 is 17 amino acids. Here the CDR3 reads CASSQEVGTGVLETQYF. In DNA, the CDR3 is TGCGCCAGCAGCCAAGAAGTTGGGACAGGGGTTCTCGAGACCCAGTACTTC.

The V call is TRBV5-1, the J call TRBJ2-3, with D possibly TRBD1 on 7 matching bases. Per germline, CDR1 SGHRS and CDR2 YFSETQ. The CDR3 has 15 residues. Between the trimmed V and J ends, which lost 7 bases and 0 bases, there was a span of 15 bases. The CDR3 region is CASGRRDSSTDTQYF. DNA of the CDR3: TGCGCCAGCGGTAGGAGGGACAGCAGCACAGATACGCAGTATTTT.

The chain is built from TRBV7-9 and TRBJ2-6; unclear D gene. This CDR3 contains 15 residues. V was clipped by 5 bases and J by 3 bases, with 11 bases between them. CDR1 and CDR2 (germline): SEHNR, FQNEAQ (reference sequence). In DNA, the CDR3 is TGTGCCAGCAGCCCCCCCGGGTTTGGGGCCAACGTCCTGACTTTC. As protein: CASSPPGFGANVLTF.

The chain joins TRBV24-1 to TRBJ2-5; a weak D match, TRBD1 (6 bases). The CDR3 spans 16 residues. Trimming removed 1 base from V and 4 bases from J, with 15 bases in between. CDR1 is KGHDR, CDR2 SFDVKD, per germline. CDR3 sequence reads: CATSDFSDRTVETQYF. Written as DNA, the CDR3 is TGTGCCACCAGTGATTTTTCGGACAGAACGGTAGAGACCCAGTACTTC.

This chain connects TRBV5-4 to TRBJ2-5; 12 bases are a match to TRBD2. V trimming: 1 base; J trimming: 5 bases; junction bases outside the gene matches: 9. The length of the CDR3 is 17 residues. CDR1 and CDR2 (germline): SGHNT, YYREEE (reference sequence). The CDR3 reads CASSLFSSGRARETQYF. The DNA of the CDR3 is TGTGCCAGCAGCTTGTTCTCTAGCGGGAGGGCTCGGGAGACCCAGTACTTC.

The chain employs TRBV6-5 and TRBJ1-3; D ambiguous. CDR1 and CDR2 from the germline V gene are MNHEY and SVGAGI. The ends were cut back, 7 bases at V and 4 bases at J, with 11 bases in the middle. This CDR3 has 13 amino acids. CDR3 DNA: TGTGCCAGCACCGCCCAGGTCGGAAACACCATATATTTT. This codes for CASTAQVGNTIYF.

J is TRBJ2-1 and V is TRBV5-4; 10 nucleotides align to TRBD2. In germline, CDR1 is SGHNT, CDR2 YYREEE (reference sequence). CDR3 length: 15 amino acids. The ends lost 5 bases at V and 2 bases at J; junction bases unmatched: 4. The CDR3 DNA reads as TGTGCCAGCAGTCGGACTAGCGGCACCTACAATGAGCAGTTCTTC. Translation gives CASSRTSGTYNEQFF.

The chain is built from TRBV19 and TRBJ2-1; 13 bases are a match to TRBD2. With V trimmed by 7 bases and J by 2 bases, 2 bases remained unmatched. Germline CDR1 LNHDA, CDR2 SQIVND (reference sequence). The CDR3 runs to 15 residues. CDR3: CASTLAGGPYNEQFF. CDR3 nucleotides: TGTGCCAGTACACTAGCGGGAGGGCCCTACAATGAGCAGTTCTTC.

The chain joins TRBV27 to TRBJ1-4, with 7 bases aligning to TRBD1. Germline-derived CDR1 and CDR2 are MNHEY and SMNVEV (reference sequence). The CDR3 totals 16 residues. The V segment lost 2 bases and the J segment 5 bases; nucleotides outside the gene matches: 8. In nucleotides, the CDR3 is TGTGCCAGCAGTTTACGATACAGGGGAGGAAATGAAAAACTGTTTTTT. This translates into CASSLRYRGGNEKLFF.

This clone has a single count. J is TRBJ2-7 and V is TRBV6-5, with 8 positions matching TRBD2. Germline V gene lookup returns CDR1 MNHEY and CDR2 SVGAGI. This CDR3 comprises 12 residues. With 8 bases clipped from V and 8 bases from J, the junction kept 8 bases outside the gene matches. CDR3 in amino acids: CASLAGGGKQYF. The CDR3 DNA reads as TGTGCCAGCTTGGCGGGGGGCGGTAAGCAGTACTTC.

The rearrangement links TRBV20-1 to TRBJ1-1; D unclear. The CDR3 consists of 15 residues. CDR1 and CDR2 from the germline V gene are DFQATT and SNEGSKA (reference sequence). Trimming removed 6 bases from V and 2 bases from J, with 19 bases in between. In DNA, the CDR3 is TGCAGTGCCAGTGAGGTCTCGGGGATAAACACTGAAGCTTTCTTT. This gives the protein CSASEVSGINTEAFF.

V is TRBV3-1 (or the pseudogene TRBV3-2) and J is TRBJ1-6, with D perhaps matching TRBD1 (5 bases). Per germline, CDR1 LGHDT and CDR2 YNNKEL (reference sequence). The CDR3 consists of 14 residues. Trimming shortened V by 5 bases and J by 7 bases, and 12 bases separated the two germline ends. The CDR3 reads CASSRGQRNSPLHF. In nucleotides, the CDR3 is TGTGCCAGCAGCAGGGGTCAAAGAAATTCACCCCTCCACTTT.